The 20 T cell receptor beta chains listed next were all sequenced from one sample in a study of blood T cell repertoires in COVID-19. Generated by immunoSEQ multiplex PCR, the TCRdb table keeps only in-frame clones and is missing some. The sample has 150,000 to 200,000 clones; approximately 88% are singletons. The specimen sequenced was peripheral blood. These receptors came from a woman in her 30s with acute or convalescent COVID-19.

The chain has TRBV5-1 and TRBJ2-3; 9 bases agree with TRBD1. Trimming removed 7 bases from V and 3 bases from J; junction bases left unmatched: 3. The CDR3 is made up of 13 amino acids. The germline V gene has CDR1 SGHRS and CDR2 YFSETQ. CDR3 sequence: CASAGQGTDTQYF. The CDR3 DNA reads as TGCGCCAGCGCAGGACAGGGGACAGATACGCAGTATTTT.

The chain combines TRBV7-2 with TRBJ1-2, with 9 bases lining up with TRBD1. The germline gives CDR1 SGHTA, CDR2 FQGNSA. The CDR3 extends over 14 amino acids. Trimming cost V 9 bases and J 5 bases; bases outside gene matches: 10. CDR3 residues: CASRPGQGLYGYTF. The CDR3 DNA reads TGTGCCAGTAGACCGGGACAGGGACTTTATGGCTACACCTTC.

J is TRBJ1-1 and V is TRBV27, with 9 bases identical to TRBD1. V trimming: 5 bases; J trimming: 4 bases; junction bases outside the gene matches: 5. The germline gives CDR1 MNHEY, CDR2 SMNVEV (reference sequence). This CDR3 region has 14 residues. CDR3 residues: CASSPTDRGTEAFF. The CDR3 DNA follows: TGTGCCAGCAGTCCTACGGACAGGGGCACTGAAGCTTTCTTT.

This clone was detected once. The rearrangement uses TRBV30 and TRBJ2-2; D is undetermined. V was shortened by 2 bases and J by 7 bases, with 14 bases between the two germline ends. Germline V CDR1 and CDR2: GTSNPN, SVGIG (reference sequence). This CDR3 is 14 amino acids long. The CDR3 sequence is CAWSRSGLYGELFF. The CDR3 nucleotides read TGTGCCTGGAGTAGGTCAGGATTGTACGGGGAGCTGTTTTTT.

This chain links TRBV4-2 with TRBJ1-3; D is undetermined. V lost 5 bases, J lost 0 bases, and 14 bases lay in between. The germline V gene encodes CDR1 LGHNA and CDR2 YNFKEQ. The CDR3 consists of 16 residues. The CDR3 loop reads CASSSRSFVSGNTIYF. CDR3 nucleotide sequence: TGTGCCAGCAGCTCTAGGAGCTTCGTCTCTGGAAACACCATATATTTT.

The genes are TRBV11-2 and TRBJ1-4; no reliable D call. This CDR3 is built from 13 residues. V lost 3 bases and J lost 7, with 9 bases in between. CDR1 and CDR2 from the germline V gene are SGHAT and FQNNGV. The CDR3, as DNA: TGTGCCAGCAGCTTCCAGGCCGGTGAAAAACTGTTTTTT. This translates into CASSFQAGEKLFF.

This chain links TRBV7-2 with TRBJ1-6, with D hard to call. This CDR3 is built from 14 residues. Germline values: CDR1 SGHTA, CDR2 FQGNSA. V was shortened by 8 bases and J by 1 base, with 9 bases between the two germline ends. The CDR3: CASEGGSYNSPLHF. The CDR3 region has the DNA TGTGCCAGCGAGGGAGGTTCCTATAATTCACCCCTCCACTTT.

The chain carries TRBV12-5 and TRBJ2-1, with D possibly being TRBD2 (6 bases). The V gene lost 5 bases and the J gene lost 8 bases, with 16 bases spanning the gap. Germline CDR1 and CDR2: LGHNT and FRNRAP. The CDR3 loop spans 14 amino acids. CDR3 sequence (DNA): TGTGCTAGTGGTCCCGGGACTGCCCCCCATGAGCAGTTCTTC. Translation: CASGPGTAPHEQFF.

The chain is built from TRBV3-1 (or the pseudogene TRBV3-2) and TRBJ2-6; D gene unclear. Trimming took 4 bases from V and 3 from J, leaving 10 bases between them. This CDR3 is built from 15 residues. Germline V CDR1 and CDR2: LGHDT, YNNKEL (reference sequence). CDR3 sequence (DNA): TGTGCCAGCAGCCCGTCGGGTTATGGGGCCAACGTCCTGACTTTC. This codes for CASSPSGYGANVLTF.

The chain is built from TRBV2 and TRBJ2-5; D is ambiguous. Trimming took off 8 bases at V and 4 bases at J, with 11 bases between the two ends. The germline CDR1 and CDR2 sequences are SNHLY and FYNNEI. This CDR3 comprises 12 residues. The CDR3 sequence is CASYLSSETQYF. Here the CDR3 DNA reads TGTGCCAGCTATCTTTCTTCAGAGACCCAGTACTTC.

The V and J genes are TRBV3-1 (or the pseudogene TRBV3-2) and TRBJ1-1, with D unresolved. Trimming left V 0 bases short and J 1 base short, with 12 bases between. CDR1 is LGHDT and CDR2 is YNNKEL in the germline V gene (reference sequence). CDR3 length: 16 residues. CDR3 DNA: TGTGCCAGCAGCCAAGATTTGGGGAGAGGGAACACTGAAGCTTTCTTT. This sequence encodes CASSQDLGRGNTEAFF.

This chain links TRBV9 with TRBJ2-3, with D hard to call. The CDR3 extends over 16 amino acids. Looked up from germline, CDR1 is SGDLS and CDR2 is YYNGEE. Trimming stripped 0 bases from V and 1 base from J, with 12 bases between. For the CDR3, the DNA is TGTGCCAGCAGCGTAGGAGTCGGTGATGGCACAGATACGCAGTATTTT. Translated: CASSVGVGDGTDTQYF.

This clone has just one count. The V gene is TRBV28, the J gene TRBJ1-4; tentatively, D is TRBD1 (5 bases). The CDR3 length is 15 residues. From germline, CDR1 is MDHEN and CDR2 SYDVKM. Trimming shortened V by 4 bases and J by 4 bases, and 13 bases separated the two germline ends. This CDR3 reads CASSSRTPGNEKLFF. The CDR3 coding sequence is TGTGCCAGCAGTTCCCGGACACCCGGTAATGAAAAACTGTTTTTT.

The CDR3 DNA reads TGTGCCAGCAGTGAACAGGGGGCGCGCTATGGCTACACCTTC. It encodes CASSEQGARYGYTF. The chain uses TRBV6-1 and TRBJ1-2; 8 nucleotides align to TRBD1. CDR3 length: 14 residues. V lost 2 bases to trimming and J lost 4 bases; unmatched junction nucleotides: 3. CDR1 MNHNS and CDR2 SASEGT come from the germline V gene.

V gene TRBV6-5 combines with J gene TRBJ1-5; D remains ambiguous. V gave up 4 bases and J gave up 4 bases, with 14 bases separating them. CDR1 and CDR2 from the germline V gene are MNHEY and SVGAGI. This CDR3 has 15 amino acids. The CDR3 DNA reads as TGTGCCAGCAGTTCCTTCGGGAGGTTAAATCAGCCCCAGCATTTT. This codes for CASSSFGRLNQPQHF.

V is TRBV27 and J is TRBJ2-7; a weak D match, TRBD2 (5 bases). The V end was cut by 2 bases, the J end by 2 bases, with 7 bases between. This CDR3 comprises 13 residues. CDR1 MNHEY and CDR2 SMNVEV come from the germline V gene (reference sequence). CDR3 sequence: CASSLTRAYEQYF. The CDR3 DNA reads TGTGCCAGCAGTTTAACTAGGGCCTACGAGCAGTACTTC.

This chain uses TRBV6-5 with TRBJ2-5, with 10 bases matching TRBD1. Looked up from germline, CDR1 is MNHEY and CDR2 is SVGAGI. V was clipped by 7 bases and J by 4 bases; unmatched bases: 9. The CDR3 extends over 15 amino acids. CDR3 DNA: TGTGCCAGCACTAAGGGACAGGGGATCGTAGAGACCCAGTACTTC. This sequence encodes CASTKGQGIVETQYF.

The chain joins TRBV29-1 to TRBJ2-1; 8 positions agree with TRBD2. Germline V gives CDR1 SQVTM, CDR2 ANQGSEA. Trimming removed 3 bases from V and 6 bases from J; junction bases left unmatched: 13. The CDR3 sequence is 16 residues long. CDR3: CSVDALAGRRGNEQFF. CDR3 in DNA: TGCAGCGTTGATGCGCTAGCGGGTCGGAGGGGCAATGAGCAGTTCTTC.

The chain has TRBV24-1 and TRBJ2-1; 7 positions agree with TRBD2. This CDR3 comprises 12 residues. Germline CDR1 KGHDR, CDR2 SFDVKD. V was clipped by 4 bases and J by 9 bases; unmatched bases: 2. The CDR3 coding sequence is TGTGCCACCAGTGAGGAGCGGGGTGAGCAGTTCTTC. Translation: CATSEERGEQFF.

In the case of this clone: Mismatch with germline at one junction end may stem from a read error. CDR3 sequence (DNA): TGTGCTAGCAGCTTGGGGAGGCTAGATACGCAGTATTTT. Protein sequence: CASSLGRLDTQYF. This chain joins TRBV7-7 and TRBJ2-3, with TRBD2 as a possible D gene (6 bases). The CDR3 extends over 13 amino acids. The germline gives CDR1 SSHAT, CDR2 FNYEAQ (reference sequence).